The 3 T cell receptor beta chains below all came from one sample that was sequenced in a study of T cells in localized non-small cell lung cancer. Profiling relied on immunoSEQ multiplex PCR, and the TCRdb table lists in-frame clones only, not all of them. The data show approximately 15,000 clones, with 87% seen just once and approximately 25% held by the top ten. The material was peripheral blood mononuclear cells, obtained before any cancer treatment. Source of these receptors: a male donor older than 55 with stage II lung adenocarcinoma.

This clone was counted once. The chain joins TRBV28 to TRBJ1-2, with TRBD1 matching 8 bases. Germline-derived CDR1 and CDR2 are MDHEN and SYDVKM. The CDR3 runs to 15 residues. J lost 0 bases, V lost 8 bases, and 8 bases had no gene match. CDR3 loop: CASGSGGLANYGYTF. The CDR3 DNA reads TGTGCCAGCGGTTCAGGGGGCCTAGCTAACTATGGCTACACCTTC.

V is TRBV6-6 and J is TRBJ2-2; D possibly uses TRBD1 or TRBD2 (6 bases each). From germline, CDR1 is MNHNY and CDR2 SVGAGI (reference sequence). The CDR3 is 16 residues long. V shed 7 bases and J shed 3 bases, with 18 bases lying between them. CDR3 bases: TGTGCCAGCAAGGACTGGGGGGCTGTGGACACCGGGGAGCTGTTTTTT. Translation gives CASKDWGAVDTGELFF.

The chain links TRBV7-7 to TRBJ2-1; D unclear. The CDR3 runs 12 residues. V was pared by 4 bases and J by 5 bases, with 6 bases between. The germline V gene encodes CDR1 SSHAT and CDR2 FNYEAQ (reference sequence). The CDR3 DNA sequence: TGTGCCAGCAGCTCCTGGAACAATGAGCAGTTCTTC. Amino acids: CASSSWNNEQFF.